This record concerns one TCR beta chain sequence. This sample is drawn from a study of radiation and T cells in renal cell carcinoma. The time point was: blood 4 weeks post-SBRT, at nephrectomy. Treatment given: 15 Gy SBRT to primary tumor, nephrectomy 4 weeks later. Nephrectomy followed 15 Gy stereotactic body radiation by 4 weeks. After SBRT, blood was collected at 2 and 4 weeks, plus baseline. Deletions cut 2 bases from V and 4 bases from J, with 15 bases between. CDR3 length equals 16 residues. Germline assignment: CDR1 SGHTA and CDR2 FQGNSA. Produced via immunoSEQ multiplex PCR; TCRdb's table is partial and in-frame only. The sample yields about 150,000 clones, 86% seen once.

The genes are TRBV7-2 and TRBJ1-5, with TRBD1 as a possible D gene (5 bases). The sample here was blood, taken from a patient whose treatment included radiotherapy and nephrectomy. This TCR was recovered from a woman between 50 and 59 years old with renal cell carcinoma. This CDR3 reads CASSLIAGLGNQPQHF. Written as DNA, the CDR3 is TGTGCCAGCAGCTTAATCGCAGGGTTGGGAAATCAGCCCCAGCATTTT.